These 23 T cell receptor beta chains were sequenced from one sample in a study of T cells in localized non-small cell lung cancer. Here immunoSEQ multiplex PCR was the method, and the copy in TCRdb shows in-frame clones only, minus some. The sample has about 19,000 clones, 90% to 95% seen once; the top ten hold 4% to 5%. The input for sequencing was peripheral blood, taken before any cancer treatment. The receptors here all came from a male donor at least 60 years old with stage I squamous cell lung carcinoma.

The chain is built from TRBV7-9 and TRBJ2-5; perhaps TRBD2 as D (6 bases). The CDR3 has 13 residues. Germline V gene data show CDR1 as SEHNR and CDR2 as FQNEAQ (reference sequence). Trimming pared 5 bases from V and 4 bases from J, leaving 11 bases between. The CDR3 reads CASSGGVAETQYF. DNA of the CDR3: TGTGCCAGCAGCGGAGGGGTCGCAGAGACCCAGTACTTC. Filled out from reference TRBV7-9 and TRBJ2-5, the complete variable domain reads DTGVSQNPRHKITKRGQNVTFRCDPISEHNRLYWYRQTLGQGPEFLTYFQNEAQLEKSRLLSDRFSAERPKGSFSTLEIQRTEQGDSAMYLCASSGGVAETQYFGPGTRLLVL.

The chain employs TRBV6-6 and TRBJ1-1; no definite D call. Looked up from germline, CDR1 is MNHNY and CDR2 is SVGAGI (reference sequence). The CDR3 is 14 amino acids. With 2 bases removed from V and 1 base from J, the gap between germline ends came to 8 bases. CDR3 nucleotides: TGTGCCAGCAGTTACCAACGGGCGAACACTGAAGCTTTCTTT. This encodes CASSYQRANTEAFF.

This clone was seen more than once but under ten times. The chain carries TRBV7-9 and TRBJ1-6; the match to TRBD1 covers 7 bases. The length of the CDR3 is 15 residues. The germline CDR1 and CDR2 sequences are SEHNR and FQNEAQ (reference sequence). V was clipped by 4 bases and J by 7 bases; unmatched bases: 7. CDR3 in DNA: TGTGCCAGCAGCTCATCAGGGGGAGGCAATTCACCCCTCCACTTT. Protein sequence: CASSSSGGGNSPLHF.

The chain is built from TRBV7-2 and TRBJ2-1; perhaps TRBD2 as D (6 bases). Germline V gene sequence: CDR1 SGHTA, CDR2 FQGNSA. The V end was cut by 6 bases, the J end by 4 bases, with 16 bases between. This CDR3 is built from 15 residues. The CDR3 reads CASSLGPSDYNEQFF. DNA of the CDR3: TGTGCCAGCAGTCTAGGCCCTAGCGATTACAATGAGCAGTTCTTC.

V gene TRBV2 combines with J gene TRBJ2-7; D may correspond to TRBD1 or TRBD2 (7 bases each). V was trimmed by 2 bases and J by 3 bases, leaving 14 bases between them. The germline gives CDR1 SNHLY, CDR2 FYNNEI. This CDR3 has 15 amino acids. CDR3 coding DNA: TGTGCCAGCAGTGAATCGGCAGGGGGGGTCTACGAGCAGTACTTC. Its protein product is CASSESAGGVYEQYF.

The rearrangement uses TRBV29-1 and TRBJ2-2; 7 bases fit TRBD2. The J segment lost 6 bases and the V segment lost 6 bases, leaving 4 bases of the junction unmatched. Germline values: CDR1 SQVTM, CDR2 ANQGSEA. This CDR3 has 12 residues. The DNA for the CDR3 is TGCAGCGTGCGGGAGCACGCCGGGGAGCTGTTTTTT. Translation: CSVREHAGELFF.

The chain has TRBV5-5 and TRBJ2-7; no reliable D call. Per the germline V gene, CDR1 is SGHKS and CDR2 is YYEKEE (reference sequence). The V end was cut by 2 bases, the J end by 10 bases, with 16 bases between. This CDR3 region has 13 residues. The CDR3 sequence is CASSLKAEGPQYF. In DNA, the CDR3 is TGTGCCAGCAGCTTAAAGGCAGAAGGACCTCAGTACTTC.

V and J are TRBV28 and TRBJ1-2; 8 bases match TRBD1. Germline assignment: CDR1 MDHEN and CDR2 SYDVKM. The trim removed 8 bases at V and 3 bases at J, leaving 8 bases unmatched. The CDR3 runs to 14 residues. The CDR3 region has the DNA TGTGCCAGCCGTTCAGGGGGCGCAGACTATGGCTACACCTTC. It specifies CASRSGGADYGYTF.

This chain connects TRBV7-9 to TRBJ1-2, with D perhaps TRBD1 (6 bases). CDR1 is SEHNR, CDR2 FQNEAQ, per germline (reference sequence). V was shortened by 4 bases and J by 2 bases, with 11 bases between the two germline ends. This CDR3 is built from 14 residues. This CDR3 is CASSSEQGNYGYTF. The CDR3 DNA reads TGTGCCAGCAGCTCTGAACAGGGAAACTATGGCTACACCTTC. The full variable domain, its missing parts supplied by reference TRBV7-9 and TRBJ1-2, is DTGVSQNPRHKITKRGQNVTFRCDPISEHNRLYWYRQTLGQGPEFLTYFQNEAQLEKSRLLSDRFSAERPKGSFSTLEIQRTEQGDSAMYLCASSSEQGNYGYTFGSGTRLTVV.

In its sample, this clone was seen a few times. The chain carries TRBV9 and TRBJ2-7; D possibly corresponds to TRBD2 (5 bases). CDR1 is SGDLS and CDR2 is YYNGEE in the germline V gene. The length of the CDR3 is 15 residues. The V gene lost 0 bases and the J gene lost 2 bases, with 12 bases spanning the gap. Here the CDR3 DNA reads TGTGCCAGCAGCGTAGGCTGGACGGGGACCTACGAGCAGTACTTC. Protein: CASSVGWTGTYEQYF.

This clone was seen a single time. The chain recombines TRBV5-8 with TRBJ1-3; unclear D gene. Germline CDR1 reads SGHTS; CDR2 reads YDEGEE. Trimming took off 2 bases at V and 0 bases at J, with 6 bases between the two ends. CDR3 length: 14 residues. The CDR3 coding sequence is TGTGCCAGCAGCTTCGGCTACTCTGGAAACACCATATATTTT. This gives the protein CASSFGYSGNTIYF.

The chain carries TRBV5-1 and TRBJ2-5; 8 bases match TRBD1. Germline CDR1 SGHRS, CDR2 YFSETQ. The CDR3 runs to 17 residues. The junction had 8 bases not matched to a gene; V was cut back by 0 bases and J by 1 base. For the CDR3, the DNA is TGCGCCAGCAGCTTGGGGAGGGACAGGTATTTCCAAGAGACCCAGTACTTC. Translation: CASSLGRDRYFQETQYF.

This chain uses TRBV10-2 with TRBJ2-7, with D unresolved. Between the trimmed V and J ends, which lost 10 bases and 6 bases, there was a span of 4 bases. The CDR3 contains 8 residues. The germline gives CDR1 WSHSY, CDR2 SAAADI. In nucleotides, the CDR3 is TGCGCCAAGGCCGAGCAGTACTTC. Its protein product is CAKAEQYF.

The gene calls are TRBV28 and TRBJ1-1; D remains ambiguous. This CDR3 is built from 12 residues. Trimming took 6 bases from V and 3 from J, leaving 8 bases between them. In germline, CDR1 is MDHEN, CDR2 SYDVKM. The CDR3: CASRPPYTEAFF. The CDR3 DNA reads as TGTGCCAGCAGACCCCCTTACACTGAAGCTTTCTTT.

The DNA of the CDR3 is TGTGCCAGCAGCTTGGACGCAGGACCTAGCACAGATACGCAGTATTTT. Its translation: CASSLDAGPSTDTQYF. This rearrangement joins TRBV5-4 to TRBJ2-3; D not resolved. Trimming took 0 bases from V and 0 from J, leaving 11 bases between them. Germline CDR1 reads SGHNT; CDR2 reads YYREEE (reference sequence). The CDR3 sequence is 16 residues long. The full variable domain, with the rest looked up from reference TRBV5-4 and TRBJ2-3, is ETGVTQSPTHLIKTRGQQVTLRCSSQSGHNTVSWYQQALGQGPQFIFQYYREEENGRGNFPPRFSGLQFPNYSSELNVNALELDDSALYLCASSLDAGPSTDTQYFGPGTRLTVL.

The chain joins TRBV4-3 to TRBJ1-3; no definite D call. The CDR3 consists of 15 residues. Germline CDR1 and CDR2: LGHNA and YSLEER. The V gene lost 3 bases and the J gene lost 0 bases, with 9 bases spanning the gap. CDR3 coding DNA: TGCGCCAGCAGCCATGGGTGGGGCTCTGGAAACACCATATATTTT. The encoded protein is CASSHGWGSGNTIYF.

V is TRBV19 and J is TRBJ1-4; D not certain. The CDR3 extends over 15 amino acids. V lost 7 bases, J lost 0 bases, and 12 bases lay in between. Looked up from germline, CDR1 is LNHDA and CDR2 is SQIVND (reference sequence). The chain's CDR3 is CASNQVVATNEKLFF. Here the CDR3 DNA reads TGTGCCAGTAACCAAGTCGTTGCAACTAATGAAAAACTGTTTTTT. Together with reference TRBV19 and TRBJ1-4, the CDR3 gives the full variable domain: DGGITQSPKYLFRKEGQNVTLSCEQNLNHDAMYWYRQDPGQGLRLIYYSQIVNDFQKGDIAEGYSVSREKKESFPLTVTSAQKNPTAFYLCASNQVVATNEKLFFGSGTQLSVL.

The V and J genes are TRBV7-2 and TRBJ1-3, with D tentatively TRBD1 (6 bases). The germline V and J ends were trimmed by 5 bases and 0 bases, with 11 bases remaining between them. Germline V CDR1 and CDR2: SGHTA, FQGNSA. The CDR3 sequence is 15 residues long. The DNA for the CDR3 is TGTGCCAGCAGCCCGACAGGCCTCTCTGGAAACACCATATATTTT. Translated, it gives CASSPTGLSGNTIYF.

J is TRBJ2-4 and V is TRBV27, with TRBD1 identical over 7 bases. Trimming at V came to 2 bases and at J to 0 bases, leaving 4 bases not matched to a gene. CDR1 and CDR2 (germline): MNHEY, SMNVEV (reference sequence). The CDR3 is 16 amino acids. As DNA, the CDR3 is TGTGCCAGCAGTTTAAGGCCAGGGGGAGCCAAAAACATTCAGTACTTC. This encodes CASSLRPGGAKNIQYF.

The V call is TRBV11-2, the J call TRBJ2-1; 7 bases fit TRBD2. CDR3 length: 16 residues. Losses at the gene ends were 2 bases for V and 6 bases for J; bases not matched to a gene: 10. Germline values: CDR1 SGHAT, CDR2 FQNNGV. The CDR3: CASSLSREWAGNEQFF. Here the CDR3 DNA reads TGTGCCAGCAGCTTATCGCGGGAGTGGGCCGGCAATGAGCAGTTCTTC.

The chain joins TRBV4-3 to TRBJ2-1; D is tentatively TRBD1 or TRBD2 (5 bases each). This CDR3 has 16 residues. V was shortened by 0 bases and J by 1 base, with 10 bases between the two germline ends. Looked up from germline, CDR1 is LGHNA and CDR2 is YSLEER. CDR3 bases: TGCGCCAGCAGCCAAGATGGGGGTTCGTCCTACAATGAGCAGTTCTTC. Protein product: CASSQDGGSSYNEQFF.

This sequence joins TRBV10-3 and TRBJ1-3, with 8 bases identical to TRBD1. Trimming removed 9 bases from V and 4 bases from J; junction bases left unmatched: 5. CDR3 length: 13 residues. Germline V gene lookup returns CDR1 ENHRY and CDR2 SYGVKD. The CDR3 DNA follows: TGTGCCATTGGGGACAGGCCCGGAAACACCATATATTTT. Protein sequence: CAIGDRPGNTIYF.

The rearrangement uses TRBV4-2 and TRBJ2-6, with 9 bases that match TRBD1. Losses at the gene ends were 1 base for V and 0 bases for J; bases not matched to a gene: 4. The germline V gene has CDR1 LGHNA and CDR2 YNFKEQ. The CDR3 extends over 18 amino acids. The CDR3 loop reads CASSQGWTGASGANVLTF. The CDR3 nucleotides are TGTGCCAGCAGCCAAGGTTGGACAGGGGCCTCTGGGGCCAACGTCCTGACTTTC.